The 27 T cell receptor beta chains reported below all come from one sample, sequenced in a study of T cells in Graves' hyperthyroidism and ophthalmopathy (dated 2019 in TCRdb). Library preparation used multiplex PCR. TCRdb names Illumina HiSeq 2000 as the instrument used. TCR beta CDR3 regions were amplified from RNA transcripts. For the first round of RT-PCR on the TCR CDR3, the HTBI primer set was used together with the Qiagen OneStep RT-PCR kit. The public reads were run again by TCRdb, first through fastp at Q25 and then through MiXCR, and only productive beta chains were kept. For every CDR3 protein sequence, its rows merge into one entry that carries the most common genes and DNA. The sample table shows 300,000 to 450,000 distinct CDR3 sequences, and over 11% are seen once. The ten largest clones add up to approximately 9.9% of the sample. Sample: blood. These receptors were collected from a woman aged 55-69 years with Graves' hyperthyroidism.

This clonotype was found once. The J gene is TRBJ2-5, the V gene TRBV11-2; the match to TRBD2 covers 10 bases. The germline V gene encodes CDR1 SGHAT and CDR2 FQNNGV. V gave up 5 bases and J gave up 4 bases; unmatched junction bases: 4. The CDR3 runs 14 residues. Here the CDR3 reads CASSHRLAGETQYF. The CDR3 DNA is TGTGCCAGCAGCCATAGACTAGCGGGAGAGACCCAGTACTTC.

This clonotype was found many times. The chain is built from TRBV5-1 and TRBJ2-1, with 15 nucleotides matching TRBD2. The V gene end was trimmed by 0 bases and the J gene end by 5 bases; junction bases not matched to a gene: 6. The germline gives CDR1 SGHRS, CDR2 YFSETQ. The CDR3 sequence is 18 residues long. Here the CDR3 reads CASSLALGLAGGHNEQFF. CDR3 DNA: TGCGCCAGCAGCTTGGCCCTGGGACTAGCGGGAGGACACAATGAGCAGTTCTTC.

This clonotype appeared many times. This chain connects TRBV18 to TRBJ2-5; possibly TRBD1 or TRBD2 for D (7 bases each). Germline V gives CDR1 KGHSH, CDR2 LQKENI. V lost 0 bases and J lost 4, with 12 bases in between. The CDR3 extends over 15 amino acids. The DNA of the CDR3 is TGTGCCAGCTCACCACCGGCCAGGGGGGGAGAGACCCAGTACTTC. Its translation: CASSPPARGGETQYF.

CDR3 coding DNA: TGTGCCAGCAGCCCGGACTACCCAGAGACCCAGTACTTC. Amino acid sequence: CASSPDYPETQYF. This sequence joins TRBV7-9 and TRBJ2-5, with D tentatively TRBD2 (6 bases). Per germline, CDR1 SEHNR and CDR2 FQNEAQ (reference sequence). V was trimmed by 5 bases and J by 4 bases, leaving 11 bases between them. The CDR3 is 13 residues long. Supplemented by reference TRBV7-9 and TRBJ2-5, the full variable domain reads DTGVSQNPRHKITKRGQNVTFRCDPISEHNRLYWYRQTLGQGPEFLTYFQNEAQLEKSRLLSDRFSAERPKGSFSTLEIQRTEQGDSAMYLCASSPDYPETQYFGPGTRLLVL.

This clonotype has at least ten counts. The CDR3 loop is CASSARGSGGYTF. Written as DNA, the CDR3 is TGTGCCAGCTCGGCGAGGGGGTCTGGCGGCTACACCTTC. This chain connects TRBV18 to TRBJ1-2; D is possibly TRBD1 (6 bases). Trimming removed 6 bases from V and 8 bases from J, with 16 bases in between. The V gene's germline CDR1 is KGHSH and CDR2 LQKENI. The length of the CDR3 is 13 residues.

Many counts were recorded for this clonotype. The genes are TRBV12-3 or TRBV12-4 and TRBJ2-3; D is unclear. V lost 6 bases and J 0 bases, leaving 7 bases between the germline ends. CDR3 length: 13 amino acids. The CDR3 DNA is TGTGCCAGCAGGCTAACTAGCACAGATACGCAGTATTTT. This encodes CASRLTSTDTQYF.

The V call is TRBV4-1, the J call TRBJ2-7, with D tentatively TRBD1 (5 bases). Germline V gene lookup returns CDR1 MGHRA and CDR2 YSYEKL. The CDR3 has 13 residues. V gave up 5 bases and J gave up 2 bases, with 10 bases separating them. The CDR3 sequence is CASSSRVTYEQYF. The CDR3 nucleotides are TGCGCCAGCAGCTCCAGGGTTACCTACGAGCAGTACTTC.

This clonotype was counted many times. This chain joins TRBV3-1 and TRBJ1-1, with 12 positions matching TRBD1. The CDR3 length is 16 residues. With 3 bases clipped from V and 5 bases from J, the junction kept 7 bases outside the gene matches. Germline V lookup: CDR1 LGHDT, CDR2 YNNKEL (reference sequence). For the CDR3, the DNA is TGTGCCAGCAGCCACGGGACAGGGGGCAGATGGACTGAAGCTTTCTTT. It specifies CASSHGTGGRWTEAFF.

This clonotype was seen at least ten times. The chain links TRBV2 to TRBJ2-5; D unclear. Germline lookup yields CDR1 SNHLY and CDR2 FYNNEI. V gave up 7 bases and J gave up 2 bases, with 5 bases separating them. The CDR3 sequence is 11 residues long. Here the CDR3 reads CASKGQETQYF. The CDR3 bases are TGTGCCAGCAAAGGACAAGAGACCCAGTACTTC.

This clonotype was seen many times. The chain recombines TRBV11-2 with TRBJ2-7; 10 bases agree with TRBD1. Germline V gene sequence: CDR1 SGHAT, CDR2 FQNNGV. This CDR3 has 12 amino acids. V dropped 9 bases and J dropped 2; count of bases not matched to a gene: 1. The CDR3 is CASGQGAYEQYF. As DNA, the CDR3 is TGTGCCAGTGGACAGGGGGCCTACGAGCAGTACTTC.

This chain joins TRBV19 and TRBJ2-3; D is possibly TRBD2 (5 bases). The V end was cut by 4 bases, the J end by 6 bases, with 11 bases between. Germline V gives CDR1 LNHDA, CDR2 SQIVND (reference sequence). This CDR3 contains 13 residues. In DNA form, the CDR3 reads TGTGCCAGTAGTAAAGGGAGTAGGGATACGCAGTATTTT. It codes for CASSKGSRDTQYF.

The genes are TRBV18 and TRBJ1-1, with 8 positions matching TRBD1. In germline, CDR1 is KGHSH, CDR2 LQKENI. CDR3 size: 17 residues. V lost 1 base to trimming and J lost 0 bases; unmatched junction nucleotides: 7. In DNA, the CDR3 is TGTGCCAGCTCACCACGAGCAGGGGGCTTGCTGAACACTGAAGCTTTCTTT. Translating gives CASSPRAGGLLNTEAFF.

In this sample, this clonotype turned up many times. The V gene is TRBV5-5, the J gene TRBJ1-1; D not resolved. Germline V gene data show CDR1 as SGHKS and CDR2 as YYEKEE (reference sequence). The CDR3 has 14 amino acids. V was cut by 1 base and J by 2 bases, with 9 bases left in between. CDR3 residues: CASSLWGDNTEAFF. CDR3 nucleotide sequence: TGTGCCAGCAGCTTGTGGGGAGATAACACTGAAGCTTTCTTT.

The J gene is TRBJ1-2, the V gene TRBV4-1, with unresolved D. Germline assignment: CDR1 MGHRA and CDR2 YSYEKL. V was cut by 5 bases and J by 7 bases, with 26 bases left in between. CDR3 length: 17 amino acids. CDR3 coding DNA: TGCGCCAGCAGCAAAAGAGGGCCGGGCCTAAACACGGGTGGCTACACCTTC. Translating it yields CASSKRGPGLNTGGYTF.

This clonotype was seen ten or more times. The rearrangement uses TRBV18 and TRBJ1-1, with 8 positions matching TRBD1. CDR1 KGHSH and CDR2 LQKENI come from the germline V gene. After removal of 3 bases from V and 1 base from J, the junction contained 1 base not matched to a gene. The CDR3 is 14 residues long. This CDR3 reads CASSPGQANTEAFF. Here the CDR3 DNA reads TGTGCCAGCTCACCGGGACAGGCGAACACTGAAGCTTTCTTT.

This clonotype was recorded many times. This chain connects TRBV12-3 or TRBV12-4 to TRBJ1-1; the match to TRBD1 covers 9 bases. V gave up 6 bases and J gave up 4 bases; unmatched junction bases: 3. CDR3 size: 13 residues. The CDR3 spells CASRTGGITEAFF. CDR3 sequence (DNA): TGTGCCAGCAGGACAGGGGGTATCACTGAAGCTTTCTTT.

In this sample, this clonotype turned up many times. The V and J genes are TRBV20-1 and TRBJ2-5, with D tentatively TRBD2 (6 bases). This CDR3 region has 15 residues. Trimming removed 0 bases at V and 0 bases at J, with 11 bases between. Germline values: CDR1 DFQATT, CDR2 SNEGSKA (reference sequence). CDR3 sequence (DNA): TGCAGTGCTAGAGATCTCTGGGGGGACCAAGAGACCCAGTACTTC. Translation gives CSARDLWGDQETQYF.

This clonotype was picked up a small number of times. The chain carries TRBV28 and TRBJ2-1; D unclear. Germline V gives CDR1 MDHEN, CDR2 SYDVKM. The CDR3 has 14 amino acids. V gave up 1 base and J gave up 5 bases, with 9 bases separating them. This CDR3 reads CASSLYSKDNEQFF. CDR3 in DNA: TGTGCCAGCAGTTTATATTCTAAAGACAATGAGCAGTTCTTC. Complete variable domain (other parts from reference TRBV28 and TRBJ2-1): DVKVTQSSRYLVKRTGEKVFLECVQDMDHENMFWYRQDPGLGLRLIYFSYDVKMKEKGDIPEGYSVSREKKERFSLILESASTNQTSMYLCASSLYSKDNEQFFGPGTRLTVL.

This clonotype was found many times. As DNA, the CDR3 is TGTGCCATCAGTGAGATCCGGGTCGGCACAGATACGCAGTATTTT. Translation gives CAISEIRVGTDTQYF. V is TRBV10-3 and J is TRBJ2-3; D call uncertain. CDR1 is ENHRY and CDR2 is SYGVKD in the germline V gene. V shed 2 bases and J shed 1 base, with 10 bases lying between them. This CDR3 is 15 amino acids long.

The sample holds many counts of this clonotype. The chain is built from TRBV27 and TRBJ2-7, with TRBD1 matching over 7 bases. Germline trimming cut 4 bases from V and 0 bases from J; bases unmatched to any gene: 15. The V gene's germline CDR1 is MNHEY and CDR2 SMNVEV (reference sequence). The CDR3 sequence is 18 residues long. The CDR3 DNA follows: TGTGCCAGCAGTTGGGGACCTGACAGGGCGAGTCCCTCCTACGAGCAGTACTTC. Protein sequence: CASSWGPDRASPSYEQYF.

As concerns this clonotype: A read error is possible here, since a much larger clone lies one base away. This rearrangement joins TRBV9 to TRBJ2-1, with 8 bases fitting TRBD2. J was trimmed by 4 bases and V by 6 bases; bases with no gene match: 12. The CDR3 consists of 16 residues. The V gene's germline CDR1 is SGDLS and CDR2 YYNGEE. DNA of the CDR3: TGTGCCAGCAACCTATCGGGGGGGCCCCCGTACAATGAGCAGTTCTTC. It codes for CASNLSGGPPYNEQFF.

This clonotype was counted many times. CDR3: CASGLVQGTGLSYEQYF. The CDR3 DNA sequence: TGTGCTAGTGGTTTGGTACAGGGGACAGGCCTCTCCTACGAGCAGTACTTC. This rearrangement joins TRBV12-5 to TRBJ2-7, with 8 positions matching TRBD1. Trimming removed 0 bases from V and 0 bases from J; junction bases left unmatched: 7. The CDR3 runs 17 residues. Per germline, CDR1 LGHNT and CDR2 FRNRAP.

The genes are TRBV9 and TRBJ1-4; D is undetermined. Germline V gene sequence: CDR1 SGDLS, CDR2 YYNGEE. CDR3 length: 15 residues. V gave up 4 bases and J gave up 0 bases, with 10 bases separating them. Written as DNA, the CDR3 is TGTGCCAGCAGCCCTAACATTGCAACTAATGAAAAACTGTTTTTT. This translates into CASSPNIATNEKLFF.

This clonotype was seen a few times. V gene TRBV4-1 combines with J gene TRBJ2-5; tentatively, D is TRBD2 (5 bases). The CDR3 runs 13 residues. V was shortened by 6 bases and J by 5 bases, with 13 bases between the two germline ends. CDR1 MGHRA and CDR2 YSYEKL come from the germline V gene. As DNA, the CDR3 is TGCGCCAGCAGTAGACTACTTTTGGAGACCCAGTACTTC. Protein sequence: CASSRLLLETQYF.

At least ten counts were recorded for this clonotype. V is TRBV3-1 and J is TRBJ1-6; D not certain. Trimming pared 2 bases from V and 7 bases from J, leaving 0 bases between. In germline, CDR1 is LGHDT, CDR2 YNNKEL (reference sequence). The length of the CDR3 is 11 residues. In nucleotides, the CDR3 is TGTGCCAGCAGCCAAAATTCACCCCTCCACTTT. Its translation: CASSQNSPLHF.

This clonotype was found a few times. This may arise from a read error, as a much more abundant clone is one base away. The rearrangement links TRBV6-1 to TRBJ1-2, with D hard to call. This CDR3 is built from 12 residues. Germline loops: CDR1 MNHNS, CDR2 SASEGT. CDR3 sequence reads: CASGEGNYGYTF. DNA of the CDR3: TGTGCCAGCGGTGAGGGTAACTATGGCTACACCTTC.

This clonotype occurred many times. The chain combines TRBV27 with TRBJ2-7; D may be TRBD1 (6 bases). The CDR3 contains 16 residues. Germline-derived CDR1 and CDR2 are MNHEY and SMNVEV (reference sequence). V shed 5 bases and J shed 0 bases, with 17 bases lying between them. The CDR3 nucleotides read TGTGCCAGCAGTACCTCCCCCAGGGGAATCTCCTACGAGCAGTACTTC. Translation gives CASSTSPRGISYEQYF.